This T cell receptor beta chain was observed in a study of Ad26.COV2.S vaccination and SARS-CoV-2 variants. Across the whole study: In the COV1001 trial, the donor was in the Ad26.COV2.S arm. Ad26.COV2.S, an intramuscular injection, was given once or twice 56 days apart.

Treatment of the sample: 15 to 20 received Ad26.COV2.S at low or high dose, single or two shots; 5 received placebo; per-sample allocation not given. All samples were drawn on day 63, counting from the first vaccine or placebo injection. Expression of Wuhan-strain SARS-CoV-2 spike came from the Ad26 vector that formed the vaccine. Method: immunoSEQ multiplex PCR; TCRdb's copy keeps in-frame clones and lacks some. The sample yields 200,000 to 250,000 clones, more than 75% seen once. This CDR3 spans 12 amino acids. CDR1 is MNHEY, CDR2 SVGAGI, per germline. V gave up 7 bases and J gave up 0 bases, with 4 bases separating them.

J is TRBJ1-5 and V is TRBV6-5; no firm D call. The source material was peripheral blood, sampled in a trial of Ad26.COV2.S vaccine versus placebo. The clonotype originates from a person aged 18-65 years who received the Ad26.COV2.S COVID-19 vaccine or a placebo. This CDR3 is CASTDSNQPQHF. CDR3 bases: TGTGCCAGCACAGATAGCAATCAGCCCCAGCATTTT.